Below, 20 T cell receptor beta chains from the same sample are listed, as sequenced in a study of cytomegalovirus exposure and HLA in healthy donors. This PCR relied on a set of 60 Vbeta primers and 13 Jbeta primers. Profiled with immunoSEQ multiplex PCR; TCRdb holds only in-frame clones, not every one. This sample carries tens of thousands of clones, less than 80% of them seen once, and the ten largest clones take 12%. Sequencing was done on a sample of PBMCs. The receptors derive from a woman in her forties in good health and CMV-seropositive.

This rearrangement joins TRBV6-4 to TRBJ2-1; 9 bases fit TRBD2. Germline V gene lookup returns CDR1 MRHNA and CDR2 SNTAGT. V lost 5 bases to trimming and J lost 8 bases; unmatched junction nucleotides: 7. The CDR3 runs to 14 residues. The DNA of the CDR3 is TGTGCCAGCAGTTCGGGCGGGGGGGCCGATGAGCAGTTCTTC. Its translation is CASSSGGGADEQFF.

V is TRBV29-1 and J is TRBJ2-3, with 8 bases fitting TRBD1. The CDR3 length is 14 residues. V shed 5 bases, J shed 4 bases, and the junction held 8 bases outside the gene matches. Germline CDR1 and CDR2: SQVTM and ANQGSEA. This CDR3 is CSVQDRAIADTQYF. CDR3 DNA: TGCAGCGTTCAGGACAGGGCAATCGCAGATACGCAGTATTTT.

Written as DNA, the CDR3 is TGCGCCAGCAGCTTGCGGCAGGGGGCTATAAACACTGAAGCTTTCTTT. This sequence encodes CASSLRQGAINTEAFF. The rearrangement links TRBV5-1 to TRBJ1-1; 8 bases match TRBD1. CDR3 length: 16 amino acids. Germline assignment: CDR1 SGHRS and CDR2 YFSETQ. Trimming took 1 base from V and 2 from J; bases not matched to a gene: 7.

Only a few counts were recorded for this clone. The chain has TRBV4-2 and TRBJ2-1; D may be TRBD2 (6 bases). The CDR3 totals 16 residues. The germline V and J ends were trimmed by 0 bases and 0 bases, with 9 bases remaining between them. The germline V gene encodes CDR1 LGHNA and CDR2 YNFKEQ. The CDR3 sequence: CASSQDLASSYNEQFF. In nucleotides, the CDR3 is TGTGCCAGCAGCCAAGATCTAGCGAGCTCCTACAATGAGCAGTTCTTC.

This chain uses TRBV5-4 with TRBJ2-7; TRBD2 agrees at 8 bases. Germline CDR1 is SGHNT and CDR2 is YYREEE (reference sequence). This CDR3 is built from 15 residues. The trim removed 5 bases at V and 4 bases at J, leaving 11 bases unmatched. The CDR3 DNA reads TGTGCCAGCAGTCAGGGTAGCGGGGCTTATTACGAGCAGTACTTC. Amino acids: CASSQGSGAYYEQYF.

This sequence joins TRBV27 and TRBJ2-1; 7 nucleotides agree with TRBD2. The CDR3 spans 19 residues. CDR1 MNHEY and CDR2 SMNVEV come from the germline V gene (reference sequence). CDR3 loop: CAPKRGGTIRDLTYNEQFF. The CDR3, as DNA: TGTGCTCCTAAAAGAGGTGGGACTATAAGGGACTTAACCTACAATGAGCAGTTCTTC.

This clone has only a few counts. The rearrangement uses TRBV5-4 and TRBJ2-3, with TRBD1 matching 7 bases. The CDR3 is 18 residues long. Germline trimming cut 5 bases from V and 1 base from J; bases unmatched to any gene: 16. Germline CDR1 reads SGHNT; CDR2 reads YYREEE (reference sequence). CDR3 in amino acids: CASSDWTGAFSGTDTQYF. The CDR3 nucleotides read TGTGCCAGCAGTGACTGGACAGGCGCCTTTTCTGGCACAGATACGCAGTATTTT.

The J gene is TRBJ1-5, the V gene TRBV27; D may be TRBD1 (6 bases). This CDR3 has 14 amino acids. V was trimmed by 5 bases and J by 0 bases, leaving 8 bases between them. The germline CDR1 and CDR2 sequences are MNHEY and SMNVEV (reference sequence). CDR3 region: CASSRQASNQPQHF. The CDR3 DNA follows: TGTGCCAGCAGTCGACAGGCTAGCAATCAGCCCCAGCATTTT.

The chain is built from TRBV5-1 and TRBJ1-1, with D maybe TRBD1 (5 bases). The CDR3 length is 15 residues. Looked up from germline, CDR1 is SGHRS and CDR2 is YFSETQ. Trimming shortened V by 4 bases and J by 1 base, and 14 bases separated the two germline ends. Here the CDR3 DNA reads TGCGCCAGCAGCCGTGGGGGGATTGGGAACACTGAAGCTTTCTTT. Translated: CASSRGGIGNTEAFF.

The CDR3 protein is CASSRDRGRQYF. The CDR3 region has the DNA TGTGCCAGCAGTCGGGACAGGGGGAGGCAGTACTTC. The chain links TRBV6-5 to TRBJ2-7, with 11 bases identical to TRBD1. The V gene's germline CDR1 is MNHEY and CDR2 SVGAGI. The ends lost 5 bases at V and 9 bases at J; junction bases unmatched: 3. The CDR3 runs to 12 residues.

The chain couples TRBV6-1 to TRBJ1-1, with D possibly matching TRBD1 (6 bases). Germline V gene sequence: CDR1 MNHNS, CDR2 SASEGT. Trimming took 5 bases from V and 1 from J, leaving 11 bases between them. CDR3 length equals 14 residues. CDR3 DNA: TGTGCCAGCAGTCTAGGGGGAGAGAACACTGAAGCTTTCTTT. Translation gives CASSLGGENTEAFF.

The chain carries TRBV10-1 and TRBJ2-2; D uncertain. Germline lookup yields CDR1 WNHNN and CDR2 SYGVQD (reference sequence). Trimming pared 3 bases from V and 2 bases from J, leaving 7 bases between. The CDR3 is 14 residues long. CDR3: CASSDSQNTGELFF. In DNA form, the CDR3 reads TGCGCCAGCAGTGATAGCCAAAACACCGGGGAGCTGTTTTTT.

The chain links TRBV2 to TRBJ2-7, with D possibly TRBD1 on 5 matching bases. The V end lost 4 bases, the J end lost 2 bases, and 9 bases lay between the germline ends. Germline V gives CDR1 SNHLY, CDR2 FYNNEI. This CDR3 is built from 13 residues. DNA for the CDR3: TGTGCCAGCAGTGTTCTGGGGCCCTACGAGCAGTACTTC. This translates into CASSVLGPYEQYF.

The chain is built from TRBV4-1 and TRBJ1-4, with D hard to call. In germline, CDR1 is MGHRA, CDR2 YSYEKL. CDR3 size: 14 residues. The V and J ends lost 0 bases and 8 bases respectively, with 10 bases between them. In DNA form, the CDR3 reads TGCGCCAGCAGCCAAGATGAGGGATCAGAAAAACTGTTTTTT. Translated: CASSQDEGSEKLFF.

The rearrangement uses TRBV13 and TRBJ2-5, with D uncertain. The V end lost 6 bases, the J end lost 5 bases, and 13 bases lay between the germline ends. The CDR3 runs 13 residues. Germline-derived CDR1 and CDR2 are PRHDT and FYEKMQ (reference sequence). The CDR3 is CASRQTRRETQYF. DNA for the CDR3: TGTGCCAGCAGGCAAACACGGCGGGAGACCCAGTACTTC.

The chain couples TRBV27 to TRBJ1-1; tentatively, D is TRBD1 (6 bases). The CDR3 totals 14 residues. The germline V gene has CDR1 MNHEY and CDR2 SMNVEV (reference sequence). Trimming took 3 bases from V and 3 from J, leaving 11 bases between them. The CDR3 sequence: CASSFRGGDTEAFF. CDR3 bases: TGTGCCAGCAGTTTTAGAGGGGGGGACACTGAAGCTTTCTTT.

The rearrangement links TRBV5-1 to TRBJ2-1, with 8 bases identical to TRBD2. CDR1 is SGHRS, CDR2 YFSETQ, per germline. V lost 5 bases, J lost 5 bases, and 15 bases stayed unmatched. The CDR3 is 17 residues long. For the CDR3, the DNA is TGCGCCAGCAGTTTTGGGAGCGGGGGCGTAACGGACAATGAGCAGTTCTTC. This codes for CASSFGSGGVTDNEQFF.

V is TRBV6-6 and J is TRBJ2-7; 8 positions agree with TRBD1. Germline V lookup: CDR1 MNHNY, CDR2 SVGAGI (reference sequence). This CDR3 is 16 amino acids long. Unmatched junction bases numbered 15, after V lost 6 bases and J lost 5 bases. For the CDR3, the DNA is TGTGCCAGCAGCCCTGACAGGGGCGCAATATTGGACGAGCAGTACTTC. This codes for CASSPDRGAILDEQYF.

The chain couples TRBV2 to TRBJ1-1; TRBD1 matches at 7 bases. Germline-derived CDR1 and CDR2 are SNHLY and FYNNEI. J was trimmed by 9 bases and V by 6 bases; bases with no gene match: 13. This CDR3 region has 14 residues. CDR3: CASRYRDSLTKAFF. CDR3 nucleotide sequence: TGTGCCAGCAGGTACCGGGACAGCCTAACGAAAGCTTTCTTT.

The V gene is TRBV30, the J gene TRBJ1-4; D gene ambiguous. V gave up 2 bases and J gave up 0 bases, with 13 bases separating them. This CDR3 has 16 residues. CDR1 and CDR2 (germline): GTSNPN, SVGIG (reference sequence). This CDR3 is CAWSPSPGTTNEKLFF. CDR3 coding DNA: TGTGCCTGGAGTCCCTCCCCGGGTACAACTAATGAAAAACTGTTTTTT.